Detailed here is one T cell receptor beta chain. Its specificity is unknown. Trimming took off 5 bases at V and 8 bases at J, with 13 bases between the two ends. The V gene's germline CDR1 is GTSNPN and CDR2 SVGIG (reference sequence). The length of the CDR3 is 13 residues. The data originate from a study of T cell responses to AZD1222 COVID-19 vaccine. Overall study results and limits: Spike-specific TCRs gained breadth and depth after people received two AZD1222 doses.

Profiling relied on immunoSEQ multiplex PCR, and the TCRdb table lists in-frame clones only, not all of them. Found here are about 86,000 clones, almost 90% of them singletons; the top ten hold 9% to 12%. The sample here was peripheral blood, taken on day 0 of MenACWY control vaccination. The receptor comes from an adult in good health. The rearrangement links TRBV30 to TRBJ1-6, with D possibly being TRBD1 (5 bases). The CDR3 nucleotides are TGTGCCTGGGGGGGGGACTGGGATTCACCCCTCCACTTT. This encodes CAWGGDWDSPLHF.